This T cell receptor beta chain was documented in a study of patients and donors after allogeneic stem cell transplantation. V dropped 2 bases and J dropped 3 bases, with 7 bases sitting between them. This CDR3 is 13 amino acids long. Germline V CDR1 and CDR2: SGHAT, FQNNGV. TCRdb processed the RT-PCR reads anew with MiXCR; each CDR3 protein has one entry. Among more than 850,000 distinct CDR3 sequences, roughly 18% were seen once, and the ten largest hold 6%. The gene calls are TRBV11-2 and TRBJ1-2; D gene unclear. Specimen: blood, either unsorted or a sorted T cell fraction (not recorded which). The TCR sequence derives from a human donor who was either an allogeneic HSCT recipient or a stem cell or donor lymphocyte infusion donor (not recorded which). It is not recorded whose cells these are; they may come from a transplant donor. CDR3 DNA: TGTGCCAGCAGCTTACAGTTGGACTATGGCTACACCTTC. Its translation: CASSLQLDYGYTF.